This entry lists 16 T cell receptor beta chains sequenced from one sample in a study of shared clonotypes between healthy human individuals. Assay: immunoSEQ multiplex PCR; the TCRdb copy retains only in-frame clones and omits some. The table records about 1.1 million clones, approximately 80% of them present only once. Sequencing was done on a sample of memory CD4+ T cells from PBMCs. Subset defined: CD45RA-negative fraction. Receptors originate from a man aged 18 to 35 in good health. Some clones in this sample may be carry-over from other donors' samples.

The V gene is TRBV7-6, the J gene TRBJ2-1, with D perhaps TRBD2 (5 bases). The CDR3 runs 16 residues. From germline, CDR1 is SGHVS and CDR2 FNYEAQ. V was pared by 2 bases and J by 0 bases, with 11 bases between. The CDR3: CASSLWGESSYNEQFF. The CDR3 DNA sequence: TGTGCCAGCAGCTTATGGGGAGAGAGCTCCTACAATGAGCAGTTCTTC.

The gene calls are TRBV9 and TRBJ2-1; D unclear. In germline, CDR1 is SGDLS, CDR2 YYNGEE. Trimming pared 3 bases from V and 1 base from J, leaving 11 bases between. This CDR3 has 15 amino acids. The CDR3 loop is CASSATAISYNEQFF. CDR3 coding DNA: TGTGCCAGCAGCGCCACAGCCATTTCCTACAATGAGCAGTTCTTC.

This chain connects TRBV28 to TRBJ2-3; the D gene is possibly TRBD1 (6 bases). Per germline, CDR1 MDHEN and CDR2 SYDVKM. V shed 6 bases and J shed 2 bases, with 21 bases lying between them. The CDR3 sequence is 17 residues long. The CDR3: CASSTFKTGADTDTQYF. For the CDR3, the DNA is TGTGCCAGCAGCACATTTAAGACAGGAGCAGACACAGATACGCAGTATTTT.

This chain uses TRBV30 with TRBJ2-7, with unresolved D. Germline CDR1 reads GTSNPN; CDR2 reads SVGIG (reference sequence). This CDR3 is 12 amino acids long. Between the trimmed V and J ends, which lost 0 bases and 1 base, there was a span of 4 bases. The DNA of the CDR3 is TGTGCCTGGAGTGTTGGATCCTACGAGCAGTACTTC. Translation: CAWSVGSYEQYF.

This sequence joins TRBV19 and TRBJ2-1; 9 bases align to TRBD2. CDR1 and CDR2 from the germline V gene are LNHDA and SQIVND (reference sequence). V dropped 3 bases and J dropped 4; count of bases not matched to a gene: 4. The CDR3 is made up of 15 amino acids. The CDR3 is CASSIPSGTYNEQFF. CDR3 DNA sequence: TGTGCCAGTAGTATTCCTAGCGGGACTTACAATGAGCAGTTCTTC.

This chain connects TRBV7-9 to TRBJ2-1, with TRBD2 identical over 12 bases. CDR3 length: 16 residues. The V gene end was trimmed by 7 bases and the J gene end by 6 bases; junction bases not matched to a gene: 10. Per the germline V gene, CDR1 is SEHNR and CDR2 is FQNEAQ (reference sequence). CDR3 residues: CASIGLAGLLINEQFF. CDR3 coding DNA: TGTGCCAGCATAGGACTAGCGGGGCTATTGATCAATGAGCAGTTCTTC.

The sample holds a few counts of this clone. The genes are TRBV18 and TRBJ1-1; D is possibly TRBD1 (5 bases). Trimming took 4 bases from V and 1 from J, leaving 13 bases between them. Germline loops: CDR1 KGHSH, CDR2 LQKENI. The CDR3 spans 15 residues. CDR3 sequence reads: CASSLTGTGNTEAFF. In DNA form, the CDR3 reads TGTGCCAGCTCACTTACCGGGACGGGGAACACTGAAGCTTTCTTT. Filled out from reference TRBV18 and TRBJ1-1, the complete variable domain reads NAGVMQNPRHLVRRRGQEARLRCSPMKGHSHVYWYRQLPEEGLKFMVYLQKENIIDESGMPKERFSAEFPKEGPSILRIQQVVRGDSAAYFCASSLTGTGNTEAFFGQGTRLTVV.

In DNA, the CDR3 is TGTGCCACCAGCAGAGTCGCGGGGACTAATGAAAAACTGTTTTTT. Translated: CATSRVAGTNEKLFF. The chain uses TRBV15 and TRBJ1-4, with D uncertain. The CDR3 covers 15 residues. The germline V gene has CDR1 LNHNV and CDR2 YYDKDF (reference sequence). Trimming pared 1 base from V and 2 bases from J, leaving 8 bases between.

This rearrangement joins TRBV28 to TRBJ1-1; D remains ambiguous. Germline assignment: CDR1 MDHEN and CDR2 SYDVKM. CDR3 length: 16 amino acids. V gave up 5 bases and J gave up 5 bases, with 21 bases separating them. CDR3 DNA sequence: TGTGCCAGCAGTCCCCCCAACACGGGGAGACGGACTGAAGCTTTCTTT. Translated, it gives CASSPPNTGRRTEAFF.

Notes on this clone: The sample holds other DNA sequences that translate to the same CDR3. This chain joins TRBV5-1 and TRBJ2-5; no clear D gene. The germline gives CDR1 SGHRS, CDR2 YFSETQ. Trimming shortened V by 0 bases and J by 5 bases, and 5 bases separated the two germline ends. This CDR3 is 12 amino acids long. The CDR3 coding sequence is TGCGCCAGCAGCTTGGAAGTGGAGACCCAGTACTTC. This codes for CASSLEVETQYF.

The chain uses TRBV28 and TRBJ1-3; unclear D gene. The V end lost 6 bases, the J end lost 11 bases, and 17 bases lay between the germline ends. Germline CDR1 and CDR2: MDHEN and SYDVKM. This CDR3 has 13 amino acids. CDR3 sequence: CASSTWEGSAIYF. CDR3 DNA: TGTGCCAGCAGCACTTGGGAGGGTTCGGCCATATATTTT.

CDR3 in amino acids: CASSEGWGLGQFF. The CDR3 bases are TGTGCCAGCAGCGAAGGTTGGGGGTTAGGGCAGTTCTTC. The chain joins TRBV7-2 to TRBJ2-1; D possibly uses TRBD1 or TRBD2 (5 bases each). CDR1 is SGHTA and CDR2 is FQGNSA in the germline V gene. V was cut by 5 bases and J by 12 bases, with 17 bases left in between. The CDR3 runs 13 residues. Full variable domain (remainder filled in from reference TRBV7-2 and TRBJ2-1): GAGVSQSPSNKVTEKGKDVELRCDPISGHTALYWYRQSLGQGLEFLIYFQGNSAPDKSGLPSDRFSAERTGGSVSTLTIQRTQQEDSAVYLCASSEGWGLGQFFGPGTRLTVL.

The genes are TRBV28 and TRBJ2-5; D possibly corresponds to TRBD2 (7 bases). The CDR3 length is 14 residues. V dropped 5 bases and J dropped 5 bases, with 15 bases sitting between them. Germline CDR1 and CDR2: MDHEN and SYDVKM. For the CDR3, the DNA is TGTGCCAGCAGTGGTGAGGGGGGGCGGGAGACCCAGTACTTC. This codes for CASSGEGGRETQYF.

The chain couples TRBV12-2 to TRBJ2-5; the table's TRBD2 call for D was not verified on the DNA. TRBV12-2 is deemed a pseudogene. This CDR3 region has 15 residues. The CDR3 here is CATRRRILNGETQYF. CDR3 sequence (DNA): TGTGCAACCCGGAGGAGAATTTTAAATGGGGAGACCCAGTACTTC.

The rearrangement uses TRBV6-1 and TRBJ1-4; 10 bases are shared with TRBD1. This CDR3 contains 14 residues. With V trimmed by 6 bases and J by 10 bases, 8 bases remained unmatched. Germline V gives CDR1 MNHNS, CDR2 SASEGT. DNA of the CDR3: TGTGCCAGCAGCCCCGGGACAGGGGAGGTAAAACTGTTTTTT. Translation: CASSPGTGEVKLFF.

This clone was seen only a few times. CDR3 in DNA: TGTGCCATCAGTGAGACAGGGTTCCAAGAGCAGTACTTC. It is translated as CAISETGFQEQYF. The rearrangement links TRBV10-3 to TRBJ2-7; TRBD1 is a possible D gene (6 bases). Germline V gives CDR1 ENHRY, CDR2 SYGVKD. This CDR3 spans 13 amino acids. Trimming left V 2 bases short and J 7 bases short, with 12 bases between.